These 6 T cell receptor beta chains share one sample of origin, sequenced in a study of molecular identifiers for immune sequencing clone quantification. TCRdb reprocessed the PCR reads via MiXCR and lists one record per CDR3 protein. The sample lists 250,000 to 400,000 distinct CDR3 sequences, about 22% occurring once. Sequencing was performed on naive CD8+ T cells from blood, with Jurkat cell RNA spiked in. The subset was: FACS-sorted CD8+CD4-CCR7+CD45RA+ naive T cells. These receptors originate from a human donor in good health. Some libraries in this study had Jurkat cell RNA spiked in.

This clonotype came up a few times. The V and J genes are TRBV29-1 and TRBJ2-1; 9 bases line up with TRBD2. The CDR3 extends over 12 amino acids. Trimming cost V 3 bases and J 9 bases; bases outside gene matches: 3. Germline CDR1 reads SQVTM; CDR2 reads ANQGSEA. As DNA, the CDR3 is TGCAGCGTTGAGGGACTAGCAGGTGAGCAGTTCTTC. Its protein product is CSVEGLAGEQFF.

In this sample, this clonotype turned up a few times. This chain uses TRBV27 with TRBJ2-2, with 9 bases lining up with TRBD2. The length of the CDR3 is 17 residues. V was pared by 5 bases and J by 6 bases, with 13 bases of the junction left unmatched. Per the germline V gene, CDR1 is MNHEY and CDR2 is SMNVEV (reference sequence). CDR3 nucleotides: TGTGCCAGCAGTGTAACTCCCGCGGGAGGGCTTTCCGGGGAGCTGTTTTTT. Translation gives CASSVTPAGGLSGELFF.

V and J are TRBV4-2 and TRBJ2-4; no firm D call. CDR1 is LGHNA and CDR2 is YNFKEQ in the germline V gene. This CDR3 is built from 16 residues. V was clipped by 6 bases and J by 8 bases, with 23 bases between them. DNA for the CDR3: TGTGCCAGCAGTCAATCGACGCCCAGGACCATGGACATTCAGTACTTC. Translated: CASSQSTPRTMDIQYF.

The genes are TRBV6-6 and TRBJ2-3; 7 nucleotides agree with TRBD2. V shed 5 bases and J 6 bases; nucleotides not matched to a gene: 14. Germline values: CDR1 MNHNY, CDR2 SVGAGI (reference sequence). This CDR3 contains 16 residues. This chain's CDR3 is CASSRLAPSCGDTQYF. The CDR3 DNA sequence: TGTGCCAGCAGTCGACTAGCCCCTTCCTGTGGGGATACGCAGTATTTT.

This rearrangement joins TRBV3-1 to TRBJ1-5, with a possible D match to TRBD1 (5 bases). The germline V gene has CDR1 LGHDT and CDR2 YNNKEL (reference sequence). V gave up 5 bases and J gave up 2 bases, with 16 bases separating them. The CDR3 runs 16 residues. The CDR3 bases are TGTGCCAGCAGCAAAAGTCCGGCAGGGCGCAATCAGCCCCAGCATTTT. Encoded protein: CASSKSPAGRNQPQHF.

Notes on this clonotype: A much larger clone differs from this one at a single base, so this may be a read error. The chain links TRBV9 to TRBJ2-3, with 9 bases matching TRBD1. The CDR3 extends over 16 amino acids. The V gene's germline CDR1 is SGDLS and CDR2 YYNGEE. This CDR3 is CASSVRQGGSTDTRYF. The CDR3 nucleotides are TGTGCCAGCAGCGTAAGACAGGGGGGTAGCACAGATACGCGGTATTTT.